This passage covers 26 T cell receptor beta chains from one sample sequenced in a study of response to subunit inactivated influenza vaccine. TCRdb analysed the RT-PCR reads with MiXCR anew, one entry per CDR3 protein. The sample records around 200,000 distinct CDR3 sequences, about 9% being singletons. The sample in question was non-naive T cells sorted from PBMCs, obtained on the day of vaccination. These TCRs come from a man in his fifties who received an inactivated influenza vaccine.

This chain links TRBV20-1 with TRBJ2-7, with 8 nucleotides matching TRBD2. CDR1 and CDR2 (germline): DFQATT, SNEGSKA (reference sequence). V lost 7 bases, J lost 5 bases, and 13 bases stayed unmatched. The CDR3 spans 14 residues. As DNA, the CDR3 is TGCAGTGTCAGTGGAGGACTAGCAACCGACGAGCAGTACTTC. Translating gives CSVSGGLATDEQYF.

This clonotype occurred a few times. The chain employs TRBV10-3 and TRBJ2-3, with D possibly called TRBD1 or TRBD2 (5 bases each). From germline, CDR1 is ENHRY and CDR2 SYGVKD. V lost 6 bases to trimming and J lost 2 bases, with 12 bases between them. The CDR3 spans 14 residues. CDR3 sequence (DNA): TGTGCCATCAGGGGGACCTCCATCACAGATACGCAGTATTTT. Translated, it gives CAIRGTSITDTQYF.

This clonotype was counted many times. CDR3 in DNA: TGCGCCAGCAGCTCTTCTAGGGTTCGGCACAATGAGCAGTTCTTC. Protein product: CASSSSRVRHNEQFF. This chain joins TRBV5-1 and TRBJ2-1; D gene uncertain. The V and J ends lost 3 bases and 5 bases respectively, with 15 bases between them. This CDR3 comprises 15 residues. CDR1 is SGHRS and CDR2 is YFSETQ in the germline V gene.

The chain carries TRBV29-1 and TRBJ1-1; a weak D match, TRBD1 (5 bases). Germline V gives CDR1 SQVTM, CDR2 ANQGSEA. Trimming shortened V by 7 bases and J by 0 bases, and 9 bases separated the two germline ends. The CDR3 sequence is 12 residues long. Here the CDR3 DNA reads TGCAGCGGGAGGGGCATGAACACTGAAGCTTTCTTT. This translates into CSGRGMNTEAFF.

This chain joins TRBV7-2 and TRBJ1-2; TRBD1 matches at 9 bases. The V gene end was trimmed by 2 bases and the J gene end by 5 bases; junction bases not matched to a gene: 6. From germline, CDR1 is SGHTA and CDR2 FQGNSA. The CDR3 is 15 residues long. As DNA, the CDR3 is TGTGCCAGCAGCTTACGAGAGGGACAGGGTTATGGCTACACCTTC. Amino acid sequence: CASSLREGQGYGYTF. Using reference TRBV7-2 and TRBJ1-2 for the parts outside the CDR3, the full variable domain is GAGVSQSPSNKVTEKGKDVELRCDPISGHTALYWYRQSLGQGLEFLIYFQGNSAPDKSGLPSDRFSAERTGGSVSTLTIQRTQQEDSAVYLCASSLREGQGYGYTFGSGTRLTVV.

The V gene is TRBV5-1, the J gene TRBJ2-3, with D perhaps matching TRBD1 (6 bases). Germline CDR1 reads SGHRS; CDR2 reads YFSETQ. The CDR3 is 14 amino acids. The V end lost 0 bases, the J end lost 2 bases, and 7 bases lay between the germline ends. The DNA for the CDR3 is TGCGCCAGCAGCTTGGGGACAGTCACAGATACGCAGTATTTT. Its translation is CASSLGTVTDTQYF.

This chain connects TRBV20-1 to TRBJ2-7, with a possible D match to TRBD1 (5 bases). CDR1 is DFQATT and CDR2 is SNEGSKA in the germline V gene (reference sequence). This CDR3 has 16 amino acids. The V end was cut by 0 bases, the J end by 3 bases, with 18 bases between. CDR3 nucleotides: TGCAGTGCTAGAGATCGGGCAGGGTCGGCCCTCTACGAGCAGTACTTC. This codes for CSARDRAGSALYEQYF.

The chain combines TRBV6-5 with TRBJ1-2; 10 bases map to TRBD1. The CDR3 loop spans 15 amino acids. In germline, CDR1 is MNHEY, CDR2 SVGAGI. With 3 bases clipped from V and 4 bases from J, the junction kept 5 bases outside the gene matches. In nucleotides, the CDR3 is TGTGCCAGCAGTTATTCGGGACAGGGGAGCTATGGCTACACCTTC. Translating gives CASSYSGQGSYGYTF.

This clonotype has ten or more counts. The chain carries TRBV7-2 and TRBJ2-2, with 7 bases identical to TRBD1. Germline-derived CDR1 and CDR2 are SGHTA and FQGNSA. This CDR3 spans 14 amino acids. With 5 bases clipped from V and 4 bases from J, the junction kept 4 bases outside the gene matches. The CDR3 loop reads CASSPTGATGELFF. For the CDR3, the DNA is TGTGCCAGCAGCCCTACAGGGGCCACCGGGGAGCTGTTTTTT.

This rearrangement joins TRBV12-3 or TRBV12-4 to TRBJ1-1, with 8 bases that match TRBD1. V was pared by 7 bases and J by 1 base, with 8 bases of the junction left unmatched. The length of the CDR3 is 15 residues. CDR3 sequence (DNA): TGTGCCAGCATTGACAGGGGTGGTGAGAACACTGAAGCTTTCTTT. Encoded protein: CASIDRGGENTEAFF.

The chain recombines TRBV9 with TRBJ2-5, with D perhaps being TRBD1 or TRBD2 (5 bases each). Germline CDR1 SGDLS, CDR2 YYNGEE. This CDR3 has 14 residues. V gave up 0 bases and J gave up 5 bases, with 11 bases separating them. CDR3 DNA: TGTGCCAGCAGCGTAGACCAGGGCGGGGAGACCCAGTACTTC. It specifies CASSVDQGGETQYF.

A note on this clonotype: Given a much more abundant clone one base away, this may be a read error. The CDR3: CATARDNQETRYF. The CDR3 DNA sequence: TGTGCCACCGCCCGGGACAACCAAGAGACCCGGTACTTC. The V call is TRBV12-3 or TRBV12-4, the J call TRBJ2-5; D might be TRBD1 (6 bases). The CDR3 is made up of 13 amino acids.

This chain links TRBV4-2 with TRBJ1-5; 7 nucleotides agree with TRBD1. The germline V gene encodes CDR1 LGHNA and CDR2 YNFKEQ. The CDR3 is 16 amino acids. V shed 4 bases and J 0 bases; nucleotides not matched to a gene: 6. The CDR3 sequence: CASSPTTGDSNQPQHF. The DNA of the CDR3 is TGTGCCAGCAGCCCTACCACAGGGGATAGCAATCAGCCCCAGCATTTT.

The rearrangement links TRBV5-1 to TRBJ2-7; D is unresolved. V lost 4 bases and J 3 bases, leaving 11 bases between the germline ends. The CDR3 sequence is 13 residues long. Germline V CDR1 and CDR2: SGHRS, YFSETQ. CDR3 sequence reads: CASSPVVGYEQYF. DNA of the CDR3: TGCGCCAGCAGCCCGGTCGTAGGCTACGAGCAGTACTTC.

The gene calls are TRBV3-1 and TRBJ2-5, with 10 bases lining up with TRBD2. V gave up 1 base and J gave up 4 bases; unmatched junction bases: 6. The germline CDR1 and CDR2 sequences are LGHDT and YNNKEL (reference sequence). The CDR3 runs to 16 residues. The CDR3 nucleotides read TGTGCCAGCAGCCAAGGGCTAGCGGGGGCGGGAGAGACCCAGTACTTC. Its translation is CASSQGLAGAGETQYF.

The chain links TRBV7-9 to TRBJ2-2; D could derive from TRBD1 or TRBD2 (6 bases each). The ends were cut back, 5 bases at V and 0 bases at J, with 13 bases in the middle. Germline V gives CDR1 SEHNR, CDR2 FQNEAQ (reference sequence). The CDR3 runs 16 residues. In nucleotides, the CDR3 is TGTGCCAGCAGCACGGAGAGGGGGGCGAACACCGGGGAGCTGTTTTTT. Amino acid sequence: CASSTERGANTGELFF. The variable domain in full, with the rest retrieved from reference TRBV7-9 and TRBJ2-2, is DTGVSQNPRHKITKRGQNVTFRCDPISEHNRLYWYRQTLGQGPEFLTYFQNEAQLEKSRLLSDRFSAERPKGSFSTLEIQRTEQGDSAMYLCASSTERGANTGELFFGEGSRLTVL.

The CDR3 spells CSATLGDTQYF. CDR3 nucleotides: TGCAGTGCTACTTTGGGAGATACGCAGTATTTT. The genes are TRBV20-1 and TRBJ2-3; no clear D gene. The length of the CDR3 is 11 residues. V was shortened by 4 bases and J by 5 bases, with 7 bases between the two germline ends. Looked up from germline, CDR1 is DFQATT and CDR2 is SNEGSKA (reference sequence).

Here the CDR3 reads CSASDRDTQYF. DNA for the CDR3: TGCAGTGCTAGCGACAGAGATACGCAGTATTTT. This sequence joins TRBV20-1 and TRBJ2-3, with D possibly being TRBD1 (5 bases). Trimming stripped 3 bases from V and 5 bases from J, with 6 bases between. Germline V lookup: CDR1 DFQATT, CDR2 SNEGSKA (reference sequence). This CDR3 comprises 11 residues.

In its sample, this clonotype was seen a few times. The genes are TRBV15 and TRBJ2-7, with D perhaps TRBD1 (5 bases). In germline, CDR1 is LNHNV, CDR2 YYDKDF (reference sequence). This CDR3 spans 15 amino acids. V lost 1 base and J 1 base, leaving 11 bases between the germline ends. The chain's CDR3 is CATSRVLGVSYEQYF. CDR3 sequence (DNA): TGTGCCACCAGCAGAGTGTTAGGGGTATCCTACGAGCAGTACTTC.

This clonotype was observed at least ten times. The chain couples TRBV7-9 to TRBJ2-1; TRBD2 aligns across 9 bases. CDR3 length equals 16 residues. V shed 0 bases, J shed 5 bases, and the junction held 5 bases outside the gene matches. Germline CDR1 reads SEHNR; CDR2 reads FQNEAQ (reference sequence). The CDR3 region has the DNA TGTGCCAGCAGCTTAGCAGCGGCGGGGGGGGACAATGAGCAGTTCTTC. As protein: CASSLAAAGGDNEQFF.

This clonotype was seen at least ten times. The chain joins TRBV5-1 to TRBJ2-5; no firm D call. This CDR3 has 14 residues. The germline V gene encodes CDR1 SGHRS and CDR2 YFSETQ. Trimming removed 4 bases from V and 5 bases from J, with 15 bases in between. The CDR3 bases are TGCGCCAGCAGCCCGACCGTATTATCGGAGACCCAGTACTTC. It encodes CASSPTVLSETQYF.

The chain combines TRBV5-6 with TRBJ2-3; 7 nucleotides match TRBD2. This CDR3 has 13 amino acids. V shed 4 bases and J 5 bases; nucleotides not matched to a gene: 4. Germline V gene lookup returns CDR1 SGHDT and CDR2 YYEEEE. CDR3 sequence: CASSLGTKDTQYF. The CDR3 region has the DNA TGTGCCAGCAGCCTGGGGACTAAAGATACGCAGTATTTT.

The V and J genes are TRBV6-1 and TRBJ2-5; TRBD2 matches 14 bases. V gave up 6 bases and J gave up 4 bases; unmatched junction bases: 13. The V gene's germline CDR1 is MNHNS and CDR2 SASEGT. CDR3 length: 18 residues. The CDR3, as DNA: TGTGCCAGCAGGAGAAGAGGGACTAGCGGGGGTAGAGGAGAGACCCAGTACTTC. It translates to CASRRRGTSGGRGETQYF.

In its sample, this clonotype was seen many times. The chain links TRBV10-3 to TRBJ2-1; 7 bases map to TRBD1. V lost 10 bases to trimming and J lost 6 bases; unmatched junction nucleotides: 12. The CDR3 runs to 14 residues. CDR1 and CDR2 from the germline V gene are ENHRY and SYGVKD. The CDR3 loop reads CATMLGGRTNEQFF. CDR3 coding DNA: TGTGCCACTATGTTAGGGGGCCGGACCAATGAGCAGTTCTTC.

The rearrangement links TRBV27 to TRBJ2-2, with 7 nucleotides matching TRBD1. The trim removed 3 bases at V and 2 bases at J, leaving 9 bases unmatched. CDR1 is MNHEY, CDR2 SMNVEV, per germline (reference sequence). The CDR3 runs 17 residues. In DNA, the CDR3 is TGTGCCAGCAGTTTTGAGGGGGCGCCGAGTAACACCGGGGAGCTGTTTTTT. Translated: CASSFEGAPSNTGELFF.

This clonotype was counted at least ten times. The DNA for the CDR3 is TGTGCCAGCAGCCCTCCCAGGGTGAGAAACATTCAGTACTTC. It codes for CASSPPRVRNIQYF. The gene calls are TRBV11-2 and TRBJ2-4; D may be TRBD1 (5 bases). Germline CDR1 reads SGHAT; CDR2 reads FQNNGV. The CDR3 totals 14 residues. V shed 5 bases and J shed 6 bases, with 14 bases lying between them.